These 30 T cell receptor beta chains were sequenced from one sample in a study of blood T cells in healthy people across ages (dated by TCRdb to between 2014 and 2017). Libraries were made using 5' RACE. Sequencing instrument: Illumina HiSeq 2500. A second 7 to 11 cycle PCR used a sample-barcoded 5' primer and a J-beta primer mix. The public reads were run again by TCRdb, first through fastp at Q25 and then through MiXCR, and only productive beta chains were kept. CDR3 protein sequences are deduplicated, and each keeps its most common genes and DNA. A total of about 720,000 distinct CDR3 sequences appear in this sample, 22% of them only once. The ten largest clonotypes hold 20% to 25% of the sample. Sequencing input: blood. The origin of the receptors is a man between 65 and 80 years old in good health.

There are a few counts of this clonotype. A junction end diverges from the germline sequence, so it may reflect a read error. CDR3 nucleotide sequence: TGCGCCAGCAGCCAAGGGGGGGACCTTGGAGCGTTCTTC. Translated: CASSQGGDLGAFF. The chain couples TRBV4-1 to TRBJ2-5, with D possibly TRBD2 on 6 matching bases. The germline gives CDR1 MGHRA, CDR2 YSYEKL. The CDR3 spans 13 residues.

J is TRBJ1-5 and V is TRBV12-3 or TRBV12-4; unclear D gene. The CDR3 totals 13 residues. The germline V and J ends were trimmed by 6 bases and 4 bases, with 10 bases remaining between them. The DNA for the CDR3 is TGTGCCAGCAGGGGTGGGGTTAATCAGCCCCAGCATTTT. Residues: CASRGGVNQPQHF.

The rearrangement links TRBV11-3 to TRBJ2-3; 7 nucleotides match TRBD2. With 1 base clipped from V and 1 base from J, the junction kept 5 bases outside the gene matches. Germline V gene data show CDR1 as SGHNT and CDR2 as YENEEA. The CDR3 is made up of 16 amino acids. The CDR3 bases are TGTGCCAGCAGCTTAGGCCTCCTAGCGGGCACAGATACGCAGTATTTT. Translated, it gives CASSLGLLAGTDTQYF.

J is TRBJ2-5 and V is TRBV27; TRBD2 aligns across 11 bases. TRBJ2-1 matches the DNA end more closely, so the J call is doubtful. This CDR3 has 15 residues. Per germline, CDR1 MNHEY and CDR2 SMNVEV (reference sequence). In nucleotides, the CDR3 is TGTGCCAGCAGTCTTAGCGGGAGGGTTGGGAATGAGCAGTTCTTC. Encoded protein: CASSLSGRVGNEQFF.

This clonotype was seen ten or more times. This chain uses TRBV4-3 with TRBJ1-2; a possible D gene is TRBD1 (5 bases). Trimming stripped 0 bases from V and 4 bases from J, with 15 bases between. CDR3 size: 16 residues. Germline loops: CDR1 LGHNA, CDR2 YSLEER. This CDR3 reads CASSQDSGQGGYGYTF. CDR3 coding DNA: TGCGCCAGCAGCCAAGATTCTGGGCAGGGCGGCTATGGCTACACCTTC.

This chain joins TRBV2 and TRBJ2-1, with D possibly TRBD1 on 5 matching bases. The CDR3 covers 14 residues. Trimming stripped 5 bases from V and 5 bases from J, with 13 bases between. Germline V gene data show CDR1 as SNHLY and CDR2 as FYNNEI. The CDR3 bases are TGTGCCAGCAGTCTTCGACAGATCAACAATGAGCAGTTCTTC. This encodes CASSLRQINNEQFF.

CDR3 loop: CASSQGSLAGLETQYF. CDR3 coding DNA: TGCGCCAGCAGCCAGGGGAGCCTAGCGGGGTTAGAGACCCAGTACTTC. V usage is TRBV5-1 and J usage is TRBJ2-5; TRBD2 agrees at 9 bases. Per germline, CDR1 SGHRS and CDR2 YFSETQ. The length of the CDR3 is 16 residues. With V trimmed by 4 bases and J by 4 bases, 11 bases remained unmatched.

V usage is TRBV7-3 and J usage is TRBJ1-2, with TRBD1 matching over 9 bases. The CDR3 extends over 15 amino acids. With V trimmed by 2 bases and J by 7 bases, 8 bases remained unmatched. Germline values: CDR1 SGHTA, CDR2 FQGTGA. CDR3 loop: CASSLGGQGASGYTF. In DNA, the CDR3 is TGTGCCAGCAGCTTAGGGGGACAGGGTGCTAGTGGCTACACCTTC.

This clonotype was counted only a few times. The chain carries TRBV5-1 and TRBJ2-1; possible D gene TRBD2, 6 bases. The CDR3 has 15 residues. The V end lost 5 bases, the J end lost 6 bases, and 18 bases lay between the germline ends. CDR1 and CDR2 from the germline V gene are SGHRS and YFSETQ. The CDR3 reads CASRRTGTPSNEQFF. The CDR3 region has the DNA TGCGCCAGCAGACGAACCGGGACTCCGAGCAATGAGCAGTTCTTC. Together with reference TRBV5-1 and TRBJ2-1, the CDR3 gives the full variable domain: KAGVTQTPRYLIKTRGQQVTLSCSPISGHRSVSWYQQTPGQGLQFLFEYFSETQRNKGNFPGRFSGRQFSNSRSEMNVSTLELGDSALYLCASRRTGTPSNEQFFGPGTRLTVL.

The V call is TRBV7-7, the J call TRBJ2-5; a possible D gene is TRBD2 (6 bases). Germline V gene lookup returns CDR1 SSHAT and CDR2 FNYEAQ (reference sequence). The V end lost 6 bases, the J end lost 0 bases, and 14 bases lay between the germline ends. This CDR3 contains 15 residues. CDR3 residues: CASSFGAGNQETQYF. The CDR3 DNA reads as TGTGCCAGCAGTTTCGGGGCGGGGAACCAAGAGACCCAGTACTTC.

The chain has TRBV28 and TRBJ2-3; 7 bases line up with TRBD1. Trimming removed 5 bases from V and 2 bases from J; junction bases left unmatched: 7. This CDR3 has 15 amino acids. Germline V lookup: CDR1 MDHEN, CDR2 SYDVKM. CDR3 loop: CASSTRDSYTDTQYF. The CDR3 DNA reads as TGTGCCAGCAGTACCCGGGACAGCTACACAGATACGCAGTATTTT.

This clonotype has only a few counts. This sequence joins TRBV12-3 or TRBV12-4 and TRBJ2-7; 8 nucleotides match TRBD2. The CDR3 runs 13 residues. V shed 5 bases and J 7 bases; nucleotides not matched to a gene: 7. The DNA for the CDR3 is TGTGCCAGCAGTCCACAGGGACTAGGGGAGCAGTACTTC. Translated: CASSPQGLGEQYF.

This rearrangement joins TRBV20-1 to TRBJ2-7, with 7 bases lining up with TRBD1. With the DNA end fitting TRBJ2-1 better, the J assignment may be wrong. The CDR3 extends over 15 amino acids. CDR1 DFQATT and CDR2 SNEGSKA come from the germline V gene (reference sequence). The DNA for the CDR3 is TGCAGTGCTCGATACGGACAGGCGGTATACAATGAGCAGTTCTTC. This gives the protein CSARYGQAVYNEQFF.

This clonotype was recorded a few times. V usage is TRBV7-2 and J usage is TRBJ2-5; no reliable D call. Germline CDR1 is SGHTA and CDR2 is FQGNSA. This CDR3 has 13 residues. Trimming took off 3 bases at V and 5 bases at J, with 10 bases between the two ends. The CDR3 DNA reads TGTGCCAGCAGCTTGTATAGAACGGAGACCCAGTACTTC. Amino acids: CASSLYRTETQYF.

This clonotype was counted many times. This sequence joins TRBV29-1 and TRBJ2-5; unclear D gene. The V gene lost 2 bases and the J gene lost 1 base, with 8 bases spanning the gap. The CDR3 is 13 amino acids. CDR1 SQVTM and CDR2 ANQGSEA come from the germline V gene. The CDR3 bases are TGCAGCGTTGAACAACGGCTCCAAGAGACCCAGTACTTC. This codes for CSVEQRLQETQYF. Drawing the rest from reference TRBV29-1 and TRBJ2-5, the complete variable domain is SAVISQKPSRDICQRGTSLTIQCQVDSQVTMMFWYRQQPGQSLTLIATANQGSEATYESGFVIDKFPISRPNLTFSTLTVSNMSPEDSSIYLCSVEQRLQETQYFGPGTRLLVL.

This chain connects TRBV3-1 to TRBJ1-2; D remains unclear. V dropped 2 bases and J dropped 2 bases, with 12 bases sitting between them. Germline lookup yields CDR1 LGHDT and CDR2 YNNKEL (reference sequence). The CDR3 contains 15 residues. The chain's CDR3 is CASSQNVGRNYGYTF. The CDR3 nucleotides read TGTGCCAGCAGCCAAAACGTCGGCCGAAACTATGGCTACACCTTC.

This clonotype was detected only a few times. This chain links TRBV5-1 with TRBJ2-4, with 13 bases lining up with TRBD2. J lost 3 bases, V lost 3 bases, and 6 bases had no gene match. Germline V gene data show CDR1 as SGHRS and CDR2 as YFSETQ. This CDR3 is built from 17 residues. CDR3 in DNA: TGCGCCAGCAGCTCTACCGGGACTAGCGGGATCAAAAACATTCAGTACTTC. It translates to CASSSTGTSGIKNIQYF.

This chain links TRBV5-1 with TRBJ1-1; TRBD1 is a possible D gene (5 bases). The CDR3 extends over 15 amino acids. Looked up from germline, CDR1 is SGHRS and CDR2 is YFSETQ. V lost 0 bases and J lost 0, with 9 bases in between. CDR3 coding DNA: TGCGCCAGCAGCTTGGGGGGGACCATGAACACTGAAGCTTTCTTT. Amino acid sequence: CASSLGGTMNTEAFF.

The genes are TRBV6-5 and TRBJ2-3, with D tentatively TRBD1 (5 bases). Germline assignment: CDR1 MNHEY and CDR2 SVGAGI. The CDR3 is made up of 12 amino acids. V lost 8 bases and J 0 bases, leaving 6 bases between the germline ends. The CDR3 sequence: CASAGSTDTQYF. CDR3 DNA sequence: TGTGCCAGCGCAGGGAGCACAGATACGCAGTATTTT.

The V gene is TRBV7-2, the J gene TRBJ2-5, with unresolved D. Trimming took off 2 bases at V and 4 bases at J, with 8 bases between the two ends. There are 13 residues in the CDR3. Per germline, CDR1 SGHTA and CDR2 FQGNSA. The CDR3 is CASSLNSLETQYF. CDR3 DNA sequence: TGTGCCAGCAGCTTAAACAGTTTAGAGACCCAGTACTTC.

The CDR3 sequence: CSVDRSSYGYTF. In DNA, the CDR3 is TGCAGCGTGGACAGGTCGAGCTATGGCTACACCTTC. This chain joins TRBV29-1 and TRBJ1-2; TRBD1 aligns across 7 bases. Looked up from germline, CDR1 is SQVTM and CDR2 is ANQGSEA. The CDR3 totals 12 residues. The junction had 5 bases not matched to a gene; V was cut back by 6 bases and J by 4 bases.

A remark on this clonotype: A much larger clone differs by one base, so this may be a read error. This likely comes from a read error, as the CDR3 has no conserved phenylalanine or tryptophan at its end. J is TRBJ2-5 and V is TRBV7-2; no clear D gene. From germline, CDR1 is SGHTA and CDR2 FQGNSA. This CDR3 comprises 14 residues. The ends were cut back, 2 bases at V and 1 base at J, with 8 bases in the middle. The CDR3 region has the DNA TGTGCCAGCAGCTTAAATGGGGTCCAAGAGACCCAGTACCTC. It translates to CASSLNGVQETQYL.

This clonotype was counted only a few times. This chain links TRBV7-3 with TRBJ1-1; D remains unclear. Germline V gene data show CDR1 as SGHTA and CDR2 as FQGTGA. The CDR3 consists of 16 residues. The V end lost 0 bases, the J end lost 3 bases, and 14 bases lay between the germline ends. The DNA for the CDR3 is TGTGCCAGCAGCTTAACGGGTATGAGTGAGGACACTGAAGCTTTCTTT. As protein: CASSLTGMSEDTEAFF.

The V call is TRBV4-2, the J call TRBJ1-5; D uncertain. Trimming took 0 bases from V and 0 from J, leaving 6 bases between them. Germline V CDR1 and CDR2: LGHNA, YNFKEQ. The CDR3 runs to 15 residues. The CDR3 spells CASSQEGLSNQPQHF. Written as DNA, the CDR3 is TGTGCCAGCAGCCAAGAAGGTCTTAGCAATCAGCCCCAGCATTTT.

The chain has TRBV12-3 or TRBV12-4 and TRBJ1-1; D gene uncertain. The V end was cut by 1 base, the J end by 1 base, with 13 bases between. The CDR3 extends over 16 amino acids. The CDR3 sequence is CASSLGAARGNTEAFF. DNA of the CDR3: TGTGCCAGCAGTTTAGGAGCGGCTCGAGGGAACACTGAAGCTTTCTTT.

This clonotype was seen more than once but under ten times. The V call is TRBV14, the J call TRBJ1-2; TRBD1 aligns across 7 bases. This CDR3 has 14 residues. J was trimmed by 7 bases and V by 8 bases; bases with no gene match: 13. Germline V CDR1 and CDR2: SGHDN, FVKESK. Here the CDR3 reads CASPSQGGLSGYTF. The CDR3 bases are TGTGCCAGCCCTTCGCAGGGGGGGCTGTCTGGCTACACCTTC.

Concerning this clonotype: The CDR3 end shows no conserved phenylalanine or tryptophan, and so a read error is likely. This rearrangement joins TRBV12-3 or TRBV12-4 to TRBJ2-3; D is possibly TRBD2 (5 bases). There are 15 residues in the CDR3. Trimming took off 3 bases at V and 1 base at J, with 11 bases between the two ends. CDR3 sequence reads: CASSLTQAGTDTQYS. The DNA of the CDR3 is TGTGCCAGCAGTTTGACCCAAGCGGGCACAGATACGCAGTATTCT.

This clonotype was detected a few times. J is TRBJ1-3 and V is TRBV23-1; 9 nucleotides line up with TRBD1. TRBV23-1 is marked as an open reading frame, function uncertain. Unmatched junction bases numbered 19, after V lost 4 bases and J lost 0 bases. CDR3 size: 21 residues. CDR3 DNA sequence: TGCGCCAGCAGTCTGATGCGGACAGGGGCGGTGTTAAATAGCTCTGGAAACACCATATATTTT. Its translation: CASSLMRTGAVLNSSGNTIYF.

This clonotype was detected a few times. The chain uses TRBV12-3 or TRBV12-4 and TRBJ2-1; TRBD2 matches 10 bases. With V trimmed by 5 bases and J by 4 bases, 8 bases remained unmatched. The CDR3 is 16 amino acids. The CDR3 DNA reads as TGTGCCAGCAGTCCCCAGCGGGAGGGCCTTTACAATGAGCAGTTCTTC. It yields the protein CASSPQREGLYNEQFF.

The gene calls are TRBV29-1 and TRBJ2-2; weak D call: TRBD1 (6 bases). The germline CDR1 and CDR2 sequences are SQVTM and ANQGSEA. V was cut by 5 bases and J by 6 bases, with 16 bases left in between. The CDR3 length is 14 residues. CDR3 protein: CSVTGGTIPGELFF. The CDR3 DNA reads TGCAGCGTTACTGGGGGCACAATCCCCGGGGAGCTGTTTTTT.